The sample holds one count of the clone carrying this T cell receptor beta chain. The antigen is not known. The data were obtained in a study of T cell repertoires in cytomegalovirus infection. Looking at the study overall: It can be stated that public TCR beta signatures indicated CMV infection as well as a matching HLA type.

One entry per CDR3 protein, called by TCRdb with MiXCR from the reads. The sample lists 200,000 or so distinct CDR3 sequences; roughly 30% were seen once. Overall study results and limits: HLA-C-restricted, CMV-specific TCR beta clonotypes were dominant ex vivo.

The J segment lost 6 bases and the V segment lost 6 bases, leaving 10 bases of the junction unmatched. The CDR3 length is 13 residues. In germline, CDR1 is SQVTM, CDR2 ANQGSEA. The rearrangement uses TRBV29-1 and TRBJ1-2, with 7 bases aligning to TRBD1. Sequencing was performed on PBMCs. The origin of this receptor is a human donor in good health (CMV status not recorded). Some clones in this sample may be carry-over from other donors' samples. The CDR3 DNA is TGCAGCGTCGCACCCAGACAGGGCCATGGCTACACCTTC. Protein: CSVAPRQGHGYTF.